The clone carrying this T cell receptor beta chain was picked up many times. These data come from a study of human T cells and chemical hapten exposure. V was pared by 6 bases and J by 4 bases, with 16 bases between. Germline CDR1 SNHLY, CDR2 FYNNEI. The CDR3 consists of 16 residues. TCRdb redid the calling of the RACE reads with MiXCR, one entry per CDR3 protein. Among about 300,000 distinct CDR3 sequences listed, 5.5% were seen once. Documented time point: pre-sensitization, week 0. Treatment defined: therapeutic diphenylcyclopropenone sensitization with weekly scalp DPC. The material was whole blood, obtained in connection with sensitization to the hapten diphenylcyclopropenone (DPC). The receptor was isolated from a woman aged 18 to 35 with alopecia areata. Some clones in this sample may be carry-over from other donors' samples. This chain joins TRBV2 and TRBJ1-6; tentatively, D is TRBD1 (6 bases). Written as DNA, the CDR3 is TGTGCCAGCAGGAAAGCCGGGGACACTTATAATTCACCCCTCCACTTT. It is translated as CASRKAGDTYNSPLHF. The full variable domain, rest sourced from reference TRBV2 and TRBJ1-6, is EPEVTQTPSHQVTQMGQEVILRCVPISNHLYFYWYRQILGQKVEFLVSFYNNEISEKSEIFDDQFSVERPDGSNFTLKIRSTKLEDSAMYFCASRKAGDTYNSPLHFGNGTRLTVT.